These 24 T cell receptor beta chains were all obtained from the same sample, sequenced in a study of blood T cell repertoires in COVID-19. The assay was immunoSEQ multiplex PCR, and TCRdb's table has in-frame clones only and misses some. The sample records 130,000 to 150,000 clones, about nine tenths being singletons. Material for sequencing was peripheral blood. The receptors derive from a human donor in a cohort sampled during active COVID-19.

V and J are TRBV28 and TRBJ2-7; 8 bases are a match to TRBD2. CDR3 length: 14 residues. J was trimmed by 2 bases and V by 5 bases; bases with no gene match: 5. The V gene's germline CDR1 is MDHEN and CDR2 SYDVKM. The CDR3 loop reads CASSAGLVPYEQYF. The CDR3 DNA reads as TGTGCCAGCAGTGCGGGACTAGTTCCCTACGAGCAGTACTTC.

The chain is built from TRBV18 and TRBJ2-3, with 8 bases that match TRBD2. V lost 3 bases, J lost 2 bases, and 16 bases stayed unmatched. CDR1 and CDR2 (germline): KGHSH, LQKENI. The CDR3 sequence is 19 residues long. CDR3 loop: CASSPLFRISGVNTDTQYF. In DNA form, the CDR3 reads TGTGCCAGCTCACCTCTCTTCCGAATTAGCGGGGTGAACACAGATACGCAGTATTTT.

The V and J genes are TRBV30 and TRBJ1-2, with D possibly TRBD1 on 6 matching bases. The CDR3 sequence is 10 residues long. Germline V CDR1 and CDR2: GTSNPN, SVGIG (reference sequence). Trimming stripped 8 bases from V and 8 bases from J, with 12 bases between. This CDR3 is CAVTGPGYTF. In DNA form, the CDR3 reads TGTGCCGTTACAGGGCCCGGCTACACCTTC.

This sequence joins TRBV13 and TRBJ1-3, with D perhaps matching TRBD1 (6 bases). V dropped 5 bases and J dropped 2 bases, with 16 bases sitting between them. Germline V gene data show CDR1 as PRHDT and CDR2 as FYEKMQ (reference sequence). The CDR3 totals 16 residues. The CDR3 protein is CASSPQGREPGNTIYF. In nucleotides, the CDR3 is TGTGCCAGCAGCCCACAGGGACGCGAGCCTGGAAACACCATATATTTT.

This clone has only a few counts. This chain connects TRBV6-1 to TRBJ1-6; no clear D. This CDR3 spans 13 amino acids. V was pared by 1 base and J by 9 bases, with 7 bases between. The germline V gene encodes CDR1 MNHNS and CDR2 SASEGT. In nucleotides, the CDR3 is TGTGCCAGCAGTGAAGTGGGCGTTTCACCCCTCCACTTT. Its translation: CASSEVGVSPLHF.

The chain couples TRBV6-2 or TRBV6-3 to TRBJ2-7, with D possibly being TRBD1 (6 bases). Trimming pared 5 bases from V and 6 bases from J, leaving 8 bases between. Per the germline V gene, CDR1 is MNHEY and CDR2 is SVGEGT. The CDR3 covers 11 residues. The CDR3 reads CASSTGFEQYF. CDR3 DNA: TGTGCCAGCAGTACAGGGTTCGAGCAGTACTTC.

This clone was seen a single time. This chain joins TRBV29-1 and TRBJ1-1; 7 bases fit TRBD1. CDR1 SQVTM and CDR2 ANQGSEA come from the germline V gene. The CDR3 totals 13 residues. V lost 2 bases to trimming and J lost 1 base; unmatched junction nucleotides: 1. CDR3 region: CSVEQGGNTEAFF. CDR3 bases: TGCAGCGTTGAACAGGGGGGGAACACTGAAGCTTTCTTT.

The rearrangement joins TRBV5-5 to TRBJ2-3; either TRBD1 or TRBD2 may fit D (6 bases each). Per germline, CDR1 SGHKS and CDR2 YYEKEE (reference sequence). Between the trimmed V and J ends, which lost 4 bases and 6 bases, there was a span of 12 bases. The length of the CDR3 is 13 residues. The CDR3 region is CASSLGGQDTQYF. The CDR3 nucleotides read TGTGCCAGCAGCCTGGGGGGCCAGGATACGCAGTATTTT.

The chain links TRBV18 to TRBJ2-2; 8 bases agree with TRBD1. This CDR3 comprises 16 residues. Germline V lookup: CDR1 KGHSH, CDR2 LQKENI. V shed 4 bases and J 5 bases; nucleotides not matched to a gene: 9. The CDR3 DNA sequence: TGTGCCAGCTCACGATTTTGGGGACAGGAAACCGGGGAGCTGTTTTTT. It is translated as CASSRFWGQETGELFF.

The CDR3 spells CASSYSRRQVSTDTQYF. DNA of the CDR3: TGTGCCAGCAGTTATTCCCGCCGACAGGTTAGCACAGATACGCAGTATTTT. The chain recombines TRBV27 with TRBJ2-3; TRBD1 is a possible D gene (6 bases). This CDR3 has 17 amino acids. V was clipped by 4 bases and J by 0 bases, with 17 bases between them. Germline V lookup: CDR1 MNHEY, CDR2 SMNVEV (reference sequence).

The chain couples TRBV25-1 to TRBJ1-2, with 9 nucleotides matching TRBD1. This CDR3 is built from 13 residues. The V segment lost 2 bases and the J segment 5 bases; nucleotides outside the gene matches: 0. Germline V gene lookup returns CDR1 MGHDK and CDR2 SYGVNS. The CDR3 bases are TGTGCCAGCAGTGAAGGGACAGGGTATGGCTACACCTTC. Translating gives CASSEGTGYGYTF.

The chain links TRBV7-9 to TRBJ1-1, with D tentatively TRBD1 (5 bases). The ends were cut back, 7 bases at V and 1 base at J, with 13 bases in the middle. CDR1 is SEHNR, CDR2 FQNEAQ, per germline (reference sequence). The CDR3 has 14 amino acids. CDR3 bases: TGTGCCAGCACGAAGACAGCCCAGAACACTGAAGCTTTCTTT. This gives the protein CASTKTAQNTEAFF.

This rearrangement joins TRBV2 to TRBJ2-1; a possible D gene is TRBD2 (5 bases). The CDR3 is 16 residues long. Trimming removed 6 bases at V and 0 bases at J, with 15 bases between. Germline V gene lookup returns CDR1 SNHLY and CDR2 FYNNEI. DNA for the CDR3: TGTGCCAGCAGCGACCAGCGGTTTAGCTCCTACAATGAGCAGTTCTTC. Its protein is CASSDQRFSSYNEQFF.

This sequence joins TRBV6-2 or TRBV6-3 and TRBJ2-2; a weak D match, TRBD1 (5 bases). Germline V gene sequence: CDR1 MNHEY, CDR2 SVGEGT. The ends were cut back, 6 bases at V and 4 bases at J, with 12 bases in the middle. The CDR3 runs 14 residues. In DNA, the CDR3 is TGTGCCAGCAGCGGAGACAGACGCACCGGGGAGCTGTTTTTT. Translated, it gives CASSGDRRTGELFF.

The CDR3 coding sequence is TGCGCCAGCAGCTGGGGGGACAGGGTCGGCCGAGAGACCCAGTACTTC. Protein product: CASSWGDRVGRETQYF. The V and J genes are TRBV5-1 and TRBJ2-5; TRBD1 matches at 9 bases. With V trimmed by 3 bases and J by 4 bases, 10 bases remained unmatched. Germline-derived CDR1 and CDR2 are SGHRS and YFSETQ. This CDR3 contains 16 residues.

The DNA for the CDR3 is TGTGCCAGCAGGTTTACCGGGACAGGGATGTACGAGCAGTACTTC. Amino acid sequence: CASRFTGTGMYEQYF. This chain connects TRBV2 to TRBJ2-7; 9 bases match TRBD1. CDR3 size: 15 residues. The V segment lost 6 bases and the J segment 4 bases; nucleotides outside the gene matches: 10. The germline gives CDR1 SNHLY, CDR2 FYNNEI.

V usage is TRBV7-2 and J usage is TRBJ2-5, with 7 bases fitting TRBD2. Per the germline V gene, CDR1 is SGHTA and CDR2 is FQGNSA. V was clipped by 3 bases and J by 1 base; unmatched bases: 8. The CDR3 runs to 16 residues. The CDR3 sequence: CASSFASGGGQETQYF. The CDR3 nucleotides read TGTGCCAGCAGCTTCGCCTCTGGGGGGGGCCAAGAGACCCAGTACTTC.

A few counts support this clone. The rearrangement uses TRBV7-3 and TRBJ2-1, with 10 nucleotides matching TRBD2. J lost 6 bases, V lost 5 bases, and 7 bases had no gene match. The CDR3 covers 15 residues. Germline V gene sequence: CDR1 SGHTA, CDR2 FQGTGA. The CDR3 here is CASSPERGGFNEQFF. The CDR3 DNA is TGTGCCAGCAGCCCTGAGCGGGGGGGCTTCAATGAGCAGTTCTTC.

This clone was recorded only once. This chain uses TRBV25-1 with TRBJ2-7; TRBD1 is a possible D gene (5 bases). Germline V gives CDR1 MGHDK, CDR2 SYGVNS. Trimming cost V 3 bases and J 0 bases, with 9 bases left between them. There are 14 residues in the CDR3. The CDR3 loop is CASSDRQSSYEQYF. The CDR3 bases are TGTGCCAGCAGTGATAGACAGAGCTCCTACGAGCAGTACTTC.

The CDR3 region has the DNA TGTGCCAGCAGCGTAGGGGGAAGGGGACAGGGTATAGATACGCAGTATTTT. Protein: CASSVGGRGQGIDTQYF. The chain joins TRBV9 to TRBJ2-3, with 9 positions matching TRBD1. The germline gives CDR1 SGDLS, CDR2 YYNGEE. V lost 0 bases, J lost 5 bases, and 10 bases stayed unmatched. There are 17 residues in the CDR3.

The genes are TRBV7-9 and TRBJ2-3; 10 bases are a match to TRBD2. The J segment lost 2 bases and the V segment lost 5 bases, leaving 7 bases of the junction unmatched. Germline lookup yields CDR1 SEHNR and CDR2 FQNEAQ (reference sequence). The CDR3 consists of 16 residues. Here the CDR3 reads CASSIRLAGTTDTQYF. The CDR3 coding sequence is TGTGCCAGCAGCATCCGACTAGCGGGTACCACAGATACGCAGTATTTT.

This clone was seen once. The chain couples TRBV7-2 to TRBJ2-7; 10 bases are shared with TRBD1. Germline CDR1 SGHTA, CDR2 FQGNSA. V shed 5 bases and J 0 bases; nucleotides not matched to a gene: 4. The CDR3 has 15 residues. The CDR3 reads CASSLDRGFSYEQYF. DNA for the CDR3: TGTGCCAGCAGCCTGGACAGGGGGTTCTCCTACGAGCAGTACTTC.

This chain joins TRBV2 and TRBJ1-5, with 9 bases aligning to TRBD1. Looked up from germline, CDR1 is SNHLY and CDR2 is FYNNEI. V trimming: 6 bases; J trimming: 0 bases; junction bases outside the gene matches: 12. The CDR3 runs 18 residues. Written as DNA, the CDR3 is TGTGCCAGCAGATTCACCTCCACAGGGGGCCGTAGCAATCAGCCCCAGCATTTT. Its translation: CASRFTSTGGRSNQPQHF.

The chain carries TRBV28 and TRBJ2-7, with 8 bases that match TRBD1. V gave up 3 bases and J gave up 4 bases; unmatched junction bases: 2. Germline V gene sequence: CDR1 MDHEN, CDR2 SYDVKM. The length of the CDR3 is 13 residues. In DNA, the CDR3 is TGTGCCAGCAGTTTGGGACAGGTTTACGAGCAGTACTTC. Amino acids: CASSLGQVYEQYF. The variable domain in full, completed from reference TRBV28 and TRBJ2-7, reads DVKVTQSSRYLVKRTGEKVFLECVQDMDHENMFWYRQDPGLGLRLIYFSYDVKMKEKGDIPEGYSVSREKKERFSLILESASTNQTSMYLCASSLGQVYEQYFGPGTRLTVT.